This is a list of T cell receptor beta chains from one sample in a study of cytomegalovirus exposure and HLA in healthy donors. The repertoire was sequenced with immunoSEQ multiplex PCR; TCRdb's copy has only in-frame clones and lacks some. This sample has some 170,000 clones, with under 80% found just once. Material: PBMCs. The receptors were gathered from a human donor in good health. CDR3s include the opening cysteine and the closing phenylalanine or tryptophan. D genes are given only for firm matches. Rows may omit the clone size; those that give it use once, few, many or a size class.

TRBV9	TRBJ2-5	.	TRBD2	TGTGCCAGCAGCCCCTACAGCGGGGGCCAGGAAGAGACCCAGTACTTC	CASSPYSGGQEETQYF
TRBV5-1	TRBJ1-3	.	.	TGCGCCAGCAGCTTGCTTGGACAGCTCTCTGGAAACACCATATATTTT	CASSLLGQLSGNTIYF
TRBV5-1	TRBJ1-1	.	.	TGCGCCAGCAGCATTAACGGCGGGGACAACACTGAAGCTTTCTTT	CASSINGGDNTEAFF
TRBV18	TRBJ2-3	.	TRBD1	TGTGCCAGCTCACCGATTTCAGGGGGCATGACAGATACGCAGTATTTT	CASSPISGGMTDTQYF
TRBV19	TRBJ1-2	.	.	TGTGCCAGTAGTATCTCGGACTATGGCTACACCTTC	CASSISDYGYTF
TRBV7-2	TRBJ2-1	.	TRBD2	TGTGCCAGCAGCTCACCTAGCGGGGTCTACAATGAGCAGTTCTTC	CASSSPSGVYNEQFF
TRBV6-1	TRBJ1-2	.	.	TGTGCCAGCAGAGGGGGGGTCGACCGACGTGGAGGATACACCTTC	CASRGGVDRRGGYTF
TRBV5-1	TRBJ2-2	.	.	TGCGCCAGCAGCCCGGGAGTAATGGGGGATCGTGGAACCGGGGAGCTGTTTTTT	CASSPGVMGDRGTGELFF
TRBV15	TRBJ1-5	.	.	TGTGCCACCAGCAGAGATTCGACTCCCAATCAGCCCCAGCATTTT	CATSRDSTPNQPQHF
TRBV7-9	TRBJ2-3	.	.	TGTGCCAGCCTCGGACCGGGGGATACGCAGTATTTT	CASLGPGDTQYF
TRBV6-5	TRBJ2-1	.	TRBD2	TGTGCCAGCAGGATGACTAGCGGGGGTGAGCAGTTCTTC	CASRMTSGGEQFF
TRBV7-9	TRBJ1-1	.	.	TGTGCCAGCAGCTTAACGGACCAGATAGAGGGAGCTTTCTTT	CASSLTDQIEGAFF
TRBV19	TRBJ2-7	.	.	TGTGCCAGTAGCTACCGGGGGGCCACCTACGAGCAGTACTTC	CASSYRGATYEQYF
TRBV6-5	TRBJ2-7	few	TRBD2	TGTGCCAGCAGTTACGGAAGGGGACTAAGCTACGAGCAGTACTTC	CASSYGRGLSYEQYF
TRBV4-1	TRBJ2-2	.	TRBD1	TGCGCCAGCAGCCAAAACAGGGGACCTAAGACCGGGGAGCTGTTTTTT	CASSQNRGPKTGELFF
TRBV7-2	TRBJ1-1	.	TRBD1	TGTGCCAGCAGCTTCGACAGGGGAACTGAAGCTTTCTTT	CASSFDRGTEAFF
TRBV10-3	TRBJ1-2	.	.	TGTGCCATTGGGGGGGCTCTACCGTCCTATGGCTACACCTTC	CAIGGALPSYGYTF
TRBV13	TRBJ2-3	.	.	TGTGCCAGCAGCTTACGAAGGACTTGGGGAGATACGCAGTATTTT	CASSLRRTWGDTQYF
TRBV7-2	TRBJ1-5	.	TRBD1	TGTGCCAGCAGCTTAGGCGACAGGGATCAGCCCCAGCATTTT	CASSLGDRDQPQHF
TRBV7-9	TRBJ1-1	.	TRBD1	TGTGCCAGCAGACCATCAACAGGGGGCGAGACTGAAGCTTTCTTT	CASRPSTGGETEAFF
TRBV18	TRBJ1-5	.	TRBD1	TGTGCCAGCTCACTCCTGGGACAGAATCAGCCCCAGCATTTT	CASSLLGQNQPQHF
TRBV7-9	TRBJ1-2	few	TRBD1	TGTGCCAGCAGCCCAAGGCCGGGACAGGGAGAAGGCTACACCTTC	CASSPRPGQGEGYTF
TRBV18	TRBJ2-3	.	TRBD1	TGTGCCAGCTCACCAGTTCGACAGGGTAAAGATACGCAGTATTTT	CASSPVRQGKDTQYF
TRBV6-5	TRBJ1-2	few	.	TGTGCCAGCAGTTACTCGAGATCGATCTATGGCTACACCTTC	CASSYSRSIYGYTF
TRBV7-2	TRBJ1-1	few	.	TGTGCCAGCAGCCGGGGGGGGGTGAACACTGAAGCTTTCTTT	CASSRGGVNTEAFF
TRBV6-6	TRBJ2-7	few	TRBD2	TGTGCCAGCAGTTCCCACGGGGAGGGGCCTTACGAGCAGTACTTC	CASSSHGEGPYEQYF
TRBV25-1	TRBJ2-1	.	.	TGTGCCAACAAACCGGGACACCAGCAGTTCTTC	CANKPGHQQFF
TRBV7-7	TRBJ1-3	.	TRBD1	TGTGCTAGCAGCAAAGCGGACAGGGACCATCCCATATATTTT	CASSKADRDHPIYF
TRBV6-5	TRBJ1-2	.	TRBD1	TGTGCCAGCAGTTACTCGGGGGGTAGGGGGCGAGGCTACACCTTC	CASSYSGGRGRGYTF
TRBV7-6	TRBJ1-6	.	.	TGTGCCAGCAGCTTAGGGGGCCCGGGGGATTCACCCCTCCACTTT	CASSLGGPGDSPLHF
TRBV11-2	TRBJ2-5	.	.	TGTGCCAGCAACCAGAAACAGGGAGAAGAGACCCAGTACTTC	CASNQKQGEETQYF
TRBV7-9	TRBJ1-1	.	.	TGTGCCAGCAGCTTAGAGGGAGGGACGAACACTGAAGCTTTCTTT	CASSLEGGTNTEAFF
TRBV5-1	TRBJ2-5	.	.	TGCGCCAGCAGCCCGGCCGGGGTTGGGGTTGGGGAGACCCAGTACTTC	CASSPAGVGVGETQYF
TRBV30	TRBJ1-4	once	.	TGTGCCTGGAGTGACGTAGGACAGCTAAATGAAAAACTGTTTTTT	CAWSDVGQLNEKLFF
TRBV27	TRBJ1-2	.	TRBD1	TGTGCCAGCAGTCCCTCAAACGGACAGGTTGACTATGGCTACACCTTC	CASSPSNGQVDYGYTF
TRBV19	TRBJ2-3	.	TRBD2	TGTGCCAGTAGTACGGGACTAGCGGAAAGCACAGATACGCAGTATTTT	CASSTGLAESTDTQYF
TRBV2	TRBJ2-5	.	.	TGTGCCAGCAGTGAAGGCTTCGGAGGGATCCAAGAGACCCAGTACTTC	CASSEGFGGIQETQYF
TRBV6-5	TRBJ1-1	.	.	TGTGCCACGACTAGCGTGGGAACTGAAGCTTTCTTT	CATTSVGTEAFF
TRBV13	TRBJ2-2	.	.	TGTGCCAGCAGCTTAGGTACACCTAACACCGGGGAGCTGTTTTTT	CASSLGTPNTGELFF
TRBV18	TRBJ1-1	.	.	TGTGCCAGCTCACCACAAGGGGACACTGAAGCTTTCTTT	CASSPQGDTEAFF
TRBV19	TRBJ1-1	few	TRBD1	TGTGCCAGTAGAGAGACAGGGAGGAACACTGAAGCTTTCTTT	CASRETGRNTEAFF
TRBV27	TRBJ2-1	.	.	TGTGCCAGCAGTTTAGGACAATACAATGAGCAGTTCTTC	CASSLGQYNEQFF
TRBV10-3	TRBJ1-1	few	TRBD1	TGTGCCACATGGACAGGGGGATCGGCTTTCTTT	CATWTGGSAFF
TRBV13	TRBJ2-5	.	.	TGTGCCAGCAGCTTAGGCCGGCTCGGGGTCCAAGAGACCCAGTACTTC	CASSLGRLGVQETQYF
TRBV7-8	TRBJ1-2	.	.	TGTGCCAGCAGCTTAGGGGGCCAGGGAACCATGAACTATGGCTACACCTTC	CASSLGGQGTMNYGYTF
TRBV6-1	TRBJ1-1	.	TRBD1	TGTGCCAGCAGTGTCCAGGGGGTGAACACTGAAGCTTTCTTT	CASSVQGVNTEAFF
TRBV5-1	TRBJ2-3	.	TRBD2	TGCGCCAGCAGCTTGGCCGGGACTAGCGGGGGGGCCACAGATACGCAGTATTTT	CASSLAGTSGGATDTQYF
TRBV7-9	TRBJ2-7	.	TRBD1	TGTGCCAGCAGCGGATCGACAGGGCCTCCCTACGAGCAGTACTTC	CASSGSTGPPYEQYF
TRBV19	TRBJ2-7	few	TRBD1	TGTGCCAGTAGCCCACAGGGGTACGAGCAGTACTTC	CASSPQGYEQYF
TRBV11-2	TRBJ2-5	once	.	TGTGCCAGCAGCTCAGGGTTTCGAGTTGCGGACCAAGAGACCCAGTACTTC	CASSSGFRVADQETQYF
TRBV28	TRBJ2-7	.	TRBD1	TGTGCCAGCAGTTTCCGGACAGGGACCCGGCGCGAGCAGTACTTC	CASSFRTGTRREQYF
TRBV7-8	TRBJ2-1	.	.	TGTGCCAGCAGCTTAGACAGGGAAGGTGAGCAGTTCTTC	CASSLDREGEQFF
TRBV27	TRBJ1-4	.	.	TGTGCCAGCAGTTTAAATGTCTTCGGTGAAAAACTGTTTTTT	CASSLNVFGEKLFF
TRBV4-1	TRBJ2-6	.	.	TGCGCCAGCAGCCAACTTACCCCAGGAGGCGGTTTCTCTGGGGCCAACGTCCTGACTTTC	CASSQLTPGGGFSGANVLTF